The 14 T cell receptor beta chains below come from one sample, sequenced in a study of cytomegalovirus exposure and HLA in healthy donors. The primer mix had 60 Vbeta and 13 Jbeta primers. Assay: immunoSEQ multiplex PCR; the TCRdb copy retains only in-frame clones and omits some. The sample includes roughly 200,000 clones, 9.5% of them seen just once. Sample: PBMCs. The receptors shown here come from a woman in her 30s in good health and CMV-seropositive.

The chain links TRBV6-1 to TRBJ1-5; 7 bases map to TRBD1. V was clipped by 5 bases and J by 6 bases; unmatched bases: 4. Germline loops: CDR1 MNHNS, CDR2 SASEGT. This CDR3 spans 13 amino acids. This CDR3 reads CASSLDRVQPQHF. The CDR3 DNA follows: TGTGCCAGCAGTCTAGACAGGGTTCAGCCCCAGCATTTT.

The V call is TRBV5-1, the J call TRBJ2-2, with 7 nucleotides matching TRBD2. The CDR3 has 16 amino acids. V lost 3 bases and J lost 6; bases outside the gene matches: 11. Germline lookup yields CDR1 SGHRS and CDR2 YFSETQ. DNA for the CDR3: TGCGCCAGCAGCTCTCTAGGACTAGAGGGAGCCGGGGAGCTGTTTTTT. Residues: CASSSLGLEGAGELFF.

The CDR3 sequence is CASSPGTHGGEQFF. In nucleotides, the CDR3 is TGTGCCAGCTCACCCGGAACCCACGGGGGGGAGCAGTTCTTC. This rearrangement joins TRBV18 to TRBJ2-1, with 7 bases identical to TRBD2. This CDR3 has 14 amino acids. The ends lost 3 bases at V and 10 bases at J; junction bases unmatched: 9. The germline V gene encodes CDR1 KGHSH and CDR2 LQKENI. The full variable domain, rest sourced from reference TRBV18 and TRBJ2-1, is NAGVMQNPRHLVRRRGQEARLRCSPMKGHSHVYWYRQLPEEGLKFMVYLQKENIIDESGMPKERFSAEFPKEGPSILRIQQVVRGDSAAYFCASSPGTHGGEQFFGPGTRLTVL.

The V call is TRBV5-1, the J call TRBJ1-3; D uncertain. CDR3 size: 13 residues. Germline CDR1 reads SGHRS; CDR2 reads YFSETQ. V was shortened by 0 bases and J by 4 bases, with 5 bases between the two germline ends. CDR3 sequence (DNA): TGCGCCAGCAGCTTGGGGCAGGGAAACACCATATATTTT. As protein: CASSLGQGNTIYF.

The rearrangement links TRBV11-1 to TRBJ2-5; 10 positions agree with TRBD2. Germline CDR1 is SGHAT and CDR2 is FQDESV (reference sequence). This CDR3 is built from 13 residues. V shed 5 bases, J shed 4 bases, and the junction held 1 base outside the gene matches. CDR3 DNA: TGTGCCAGCAGCCAGCGGGGGGGAGAGACCCAGTACTTC. Its translation is CASSQRGGETQYF.

This clone was counted a few times. The J gene is TRBJ1-2, the V gene TRBV2, with 9 bases aligning to TRBD1. J was trimmed by 5 bases and V by 8 bases; bases with no gene match: 6. CDR3 length: 13 residues. Per the germline V gene, CDR1 is SNHLY and CDR2 is FYNNEI. DNA of the CDR3: TGTGCCAGCTGGGACAGGGCCTCGTATGGCTACACCTTC. Its protein is CASWDRASYGYTF. Complete variable domain (other parts from reference TRBV2 and TRBJ1-2): EPEVTQTPSHQVTQMGQEVILRCVPISNHLYFYWYRQILGQKVEFLVSFYNNEISEKSEIFDDQFSVERPDGSNFTLKIRSTKLEDSAMYFCASWDRASYGYTFGSGTRLTVV.

This clone was seen more than once but under ten times. J is TRBJ1-1 and V is TRBV5-1; tentative D call: TRBD1 (6 bases). The CDR3 is 13 residues long. With 0 bases removed from V and 10 bases from J, the gap between germline ends came to 13 bases. Germline assignment: CDR1 SGHRS and CDR2 YFSETQ. The CDR3 DNA is TGCGCCAGCAGCTTGGTAGGGGGTGCCGGAGCTTTCTTT. Its protein product is CASSLVGGAGAFF.

The chain combines TRBV4-1 with TRBJ2-3, with 8 bases aligning to TRBD2. J was trimmed by 6 bases and V by 0 bases; bases with no gene match: 8. The CDR3 length is 16 residues. CDR1 is MGHRA, CDR2 YSYEKL, per germline. CDR3 loop: CASSQDWAGGTDTQYF. In DNA form, the CDR3 reads TGCGCCAGCAGCCAAGATTGGGCGGGAGGAACGGATACGCAGTATTTT.

This clone was found a few times. This chain joins TRBV5-1 and TRBJ2-6, with TRBD2 matching 7 bases. The junction had 6 bases not matched to a gene; V was cut back by 0 bases and J by 0 bases. Per the germline V gene, CDR1 is SGHRS and CDR2 is YFSETQ. The CDR3 loop spans 18 amino acids. The CDR3 sequence: CASSLASGLYSGANVLTF. The CDR3, as DNA: TGCGCCAGCAGCTTGGCTAGCGGACTTTACTCTGGGGCCAACGTCCTGACTTTC.

CDR3 loop: CASSSPLRERKLFF. CDR3 bases: TGTGCCAGCAGTTCCCCTTTGAGAGAAAGAAAACTGTTTTTT. The rearrangement joins TRBV27 to TRBJ1-4; D not certain. Deletions cut 4 bases from V and 10 bases from J, with 16 bases between. The CDR3 runs 14 residues. CDR1 is MNHEY, CDR2 SMNVEV, per germline (reference sequence). Supplemented by reference TRBV27 and TRBJ1-4, the full variable domain reads EAQVTQNPRYLITVTGKKLTVTCSQNMNHEYMSWYRQDPGLGLRQIYYSMNVEVTDKGDVPEGYKVSRKEKRNFPLILESPSPNQTSLYFCASSSPLRERKLFFGSGTQLSVL.

The gene calls are TRBV7-3 and TRBJ2-1, with 9 bases matching TRBD2. CDR1 and CDR2 from the germline V gene are SGHTA and FQGTGA. This CDR3 is built from 15 residues. The V segment lost 3 bases and the J segment 9 bases; nucleotides outside the gene matches: 9. The CDR3 reads CASSLAGGPWGEQFF. As DNA, the CDR3 is TGTGCCAGCAGCTTGGCGGGAGGGCCCTGGGGTGAGCAGTTCTTC.

The gene calls are TRBV30 and TRBJ2-1; maybe TRBD2 (5 bases). The CDR3 length is 17 residues. Trimming shortened V by 0 bases and J by 3 bases, and 18 bases separated the two germline ends. Germline CDR1 is GTSNPN and CDR2 is SVGIG (reference sequence). The CDR3 DNA follows: TGTGCCTGGAGTGTACGCTTGGGAGAACACTACTACAATGAGCAGTTCTTC. Its translation: CAWSVRLGEHYYNEQFF.

The sample holds a few counts of this clone. The V call is TRBV6-1, the J call TRBJ1-1; TRBD1 aligns across 8 bases. The junction had 6 bases not matched to a gene; V was cut back by 5 bases and J by 1 base. The CDR3 totals 15 residues. Per germline, CDR1 MNHNS and CDR2 SASEGT. CDR3 DNA sequence: TGTGCCAGCAGTAACGCAGGGGGCTGGAACACTGAAGCTTTCTTT. Its translation is CASSNAGGWNTEAFF.

This clone was picked up a small number of times. The genes are TRBV29-1 and TRBJ2-7; 11 bases map to TRBD2. This CDR3 is 15 amino acids long. Germline values: CDR1 SQVTM, CDR2 ANQGSEA. The junction had 9 bases not matched to a gene; V was cut back by 5 bases and J by 3 bases. Written as DNA, the CDR3 is TGCAGCGTTTCCCCGACTAGCGGGAACTTCTACGAGCAGTACTTC. Its translation: CSVSPTSGNFYEQYF.